These T cell receptor beta chains were read from a single sample in a study of blood T cell repertoires in COVID-19. Profiled with immunoSEQ multiplex PCR; TCRdb holds only in-frame clones, not every one. The profile covers 35,000 to 45,000 clones, with about 85% appearing a single time and roughly 4% taken by the ten largest. Sequenced: peripheral blood. The receptors originated from a man in his sixties with acute or convalescent COVID-19. The CDR3 runs from the conserved cysteine through the conserved F or W. The order of the fields is J gene, D gene, V gene, clone size, CDR3 DNA, CDR3 protein. D genes are given only for firm matches. Clone size is stated in some rows and not others, as once, few, many or a class when expanded.

TRBJ2-3 TRBD2 TRBV4-1 few TGCGCCAGCAGCCTATCCTACAGCGGGACCAACACAGATACGCAGTATTTT CASSLSYSGTNTDTQYF
TRBJ2-1 TRBD1 TRBV5-1 once TGCGCCAGCAGCTCACTTGACAGGGGAGAGCAGTTCTTC CASSSLDRGEQFF
TRBJ2-7 . TRBV11-2 . TGTGCCAGCAGCTCCCCAGAGGCTTACGATTACGAGCAGTACTTC CASSSPEAYDYEQYF
TRBJ1-1 . TRBV7-9 . TGTGCCAGCAGCTCCTTAGGGGGAGAAGCTTTCTTT CASSSLGGEAFF
TRBJ2-7 TRBD2 TRBV11-2 . TGTGCCAGCAGCTCTGGACTAGCGGGAGTATACGAGCAGTACTTC CASSSGLAGVYEQYF
TRBJ1-1 . TRBV5-1 . TGCGCCAGCAGCTACCGGGGGGCCGGCACTGAAGCTTTCTTT CASSYRGAGTEAFF
TRBJ2-7 TRBD1 TRBV5-8 . TGTGCCAGCAGCCGTAGGACAGGGGAATTCAGGCCCTACGAGCAGTACTTC CASSRRTGEFRPYEQYF
TRBJ2-1 . TRBV5-6 . TGTGCCAGCAGCTTGGCTGGGGCTACCTACAATGAGCAGTTCTTC CASSLAGATYNEQFF
TRBJ2-1 . TRBV7-8 . TGTGCCAGCAGCCCCCGGGTATACAATGAGCAGTTCTTC CASSPRVYNEQFF
TRBJ1-6 . TRBV18 . TGTGCCAGCTCACCACGGGCAGGGGATTCACCCCTCCACTTT CASSPRAGDSPLHF
TRBJ1-6 . TRBV7-2 . TGTGCCAGCAGCTTGGGCCCGGGGATGGCAGGTTCCACACCCCTCCACTTT CASSLGPGMAGSTPLHF
TRBJ2-7 . TRBV6-5 few TGTGCCAGCATGCGAGGTTACGAGCAGTACTTC CASMRGYEQYF
TRBJ2-1 . TRBV5-4 once TGTGCCAGCAGCTTGACCACAGGGAGAACCTACAATGAGCAGTTCTTC CASSLTTGRTYNEQFF
TRBJ1-5 . TRBV6-5 . TGTGCCAGCAGCAGCCGCGGCGGAAATCAGCCCCAGCATTTT CASSSRGGNQPQHF
TRBJ2-5 TRBD1 TRBV2 . TGTGCCAGCAGAAGGGGGACAGTCCAAGAGACCCAGTACTTC CASRRGTVQETQYF
TRBJ2-1 . TRBV29-1 . TGCAGCGTTGGGGCAGGGAAGGATGAGCAGTTCTTC CSVGAGKDEQFF
TRBJ1-1 TRBD1 TRBV10-3 . TGTGCCATCAGTGAGGTCCCAGGGGGAAGTACTGAAGCTTTCTTT CAISEVPGGSTEAFF
TRBJ1-2 TRBD1 TRBV19 . TGTGCCAGCATGACAGGGGGCCACTTCGGCTACACCTTC CASMTGGHFGYTF
TRBJ2-1 TRBD2 TRBV29-1 . TGCAGCGTTGTAACCCCGGGGGGGGGCCGGGGCTACAATGAGCAGTTCTTC CSVVTPGGGRGYNEQFF
TRBJ2-3 TRBD2 TRBV5-1 once TGCGCCAGCAGCACGGGCGCTAGCGGGAGGGGGTATACGCAGTATTTT CASSTGASGRGYTQYF
TRBJ1-5 TRBD1 TRBV24-1 . TGTGCCACCAGTGGGACAGGGGCAAATCAGCCCCAGCATTTT CATSGTGANQPQHF
TRBJ1-3 . TRBV15 . TGTGCCACCAGCAGAGAGAACTACCGGGGACAAACCGGAAACACCATATATTTT CATSRENYRGQTGNTIYF
TRBJ2-3 TRBD2 TRBV4-1 . TGCGCCAGCAGCCAAGAACGAGCGGGGAACACAGATACGCAGTATTTT CASSQERAGNTDTQYF
TRBJ2-3 . TRBV4-3 . TGCGCCAGCAGCCAAGATCCCGCGTGGACAGTCGCAGATACGCAGTATTTT CASSQDPAWTVADTQYF
TRBJ2-1 TRBD1 TRBV28 . TGTGCCAGCAGCCTGGACAGGGACTACAATGAGCAGTTCTTC CASSLDRDYNEQFF
TRBJ2-1 . TRBV5-1 . TGCGCCAGCAGCACGATAGCCCCCAATGAGCAGTTCTTC CASSTIAPNEQFF
TRBJ2-7 . TRBV3-1/TRBV3-2 . TGTGCCAGCAGCCAAAGAGACTACGAGCAGTACTTC CASSQRDYEQYF
TRBJ2-5 . TRBV3-1/TRBV3-2 . TGTGCCAGCAGCCAAGAATTGGAGAAAGAGACCCAGTACTTC CASSQELEKETQYF
TRBJ2-3 . TRBV7-3 once TGTGCCAGCAGCTTAGGCGGAGGGGTCACAGATACGCAGTATTTT CASSLGGGVTDTQYF
TRBJ1-1 . TRBV5-1 . TGCGCCAGCAGCTTGGGAGGTCCCACTGAAGCTTTCTTT CASSLGGPTEAFF
TRBJ1-1 TRBD1 TRBV10-3 . TGTGCCATCAGCCCCGGGACAGGGGCGCAGTATGCTTTCTTT CAISPGTGAQYAFF
TRBJ1-5 . TRBV7-8 once TGTGCCAGCAGCTCCCGGGACATTAATAGCAATCAGCCCCAGCATTTT CASSSRDINSNQPQHF
TRBJ2-3 TRBD2 TRBV19 once TGTGCCAGTAGTATAGGCGGGGGTTTAACAGATACGCAGTATTTT CASSIGGGLTDTQYF
TRBJ1-4 TRBD1 TRBV5-1 . TGCGCCAGCAGCTTGGCTCCAGGGGGTAATGATGAAAAACTGTTTTTT CASSLAPGGNDEKLFF
TRBJ2-1 TRBD2 TRBV6-5 . TGTGCCAGCACTGCGGGAGAGGTGAGTGAGCAGTTCTTC CASTAGEVSEQFF
TRBJ1-1 TRBD1 TRBV4-2 . TGTGCCAGCAGCCAAGAACGGCAGGCCCCACAGGGGTCTGAAGCTTTCTTT CASSQERQAPQGSEAFF
TRBJ1-2 . TRBV14 . TGTGCCAGCAGCCCAACCTTGGCGGTCCATGGCTACACCTTC CASSPTLAVHGYTF
TRBJ2-1 TRBD1 TRBV11-2 . TGTGCCAGCAGAAGAGAAGGGACAGGGTGGAATGAGCAGTTCTTC CASRREGTGWNEQFF
TRBJ1-1 TRBD1 TRBV4-3 . TGCGCCAGCAGCCCCACCGGGGGACAGATAGAAGCTTTCTTT CASSPTGGQIEAFF
TRBJ1-2 TRBD1 TRBV19 . TGTGCCATTCGCCGGACAGGGGGGAACTATGGCTACACCTTC CAIRRTGGNYGYTF
TRBJ2-7 . TRBV5-1 . TGCGCCAGCAGCTCCCTAAGGCAGGTCTCCTACGAGCAGTACTTC CASSSLRQVSYEQYF
TRBJ2-2 TRBD2 TRBV30 . TGTGCCTGGAGTCGCGGGAGGGACGCCGGGGAGCTGTTTTTT CAWSRGRDAGELFF
TRBJ1-2 . TRBV2 . TGTGCCAGCAGTGACCGGACAGTCAACTATGGCTACACCTTC CASSDRTVNYGYTF
TRBJ1-2 . TRBV20-1 . TGCAGTGCCAGGACAGATGGCTACACCTTC CSARTDGYTF
TRBJ1-1 . TRBV7-7 once TGTGCTAGCAGCCGTAGTCCGGGGACTGAAGCTTTCTTT CASSRSPGTEAFF
TRBJ1-1 . TRBV28 . TGTGCCAGCAGTAGAAGGCCCAGGGACACTGAAGCTTTCTTT CASSRRPRDTEAFF
TRBJ1-1 . TRBV18 few TGTGCCAGCTCCCCAAGAAGCCTTTACACTGAAGCTTTCTTT CASSPRSLYTEAFF
TRBJ1-1 . TRBV5-1 . TGCGCCAGCAGCACCGGGGGGGCGAGGGGTGAAGCTTTCTTT CASSTGGARGEAFF